The T cell receptor beta chain described here comes from a study of T cells in Graves' hyperthyroidism and ophthalmopathy. The overall study: Once the initial diagnosis was made, peripheral blood was obtained before any treatment.

Many counts were recorded for this clonotype. Antigen specificity is unknown. Researchers took RNA transcripts and amplified the TCR beta CDR3 regions from them. An initial round of RT-PCR targeting the TCR CDR3 relied on the HTBI primer set. One entry per CDR3 protein results from TCRdb running MiXCR on the multiplex PCR reads. The table shows 30,000 to 35,000 distinct CDR3 sequences, with 52% occurring only once. Whole-study findings and limits: For ophthalmopathy, model prediction preceded onset by a median roughly 6.2 months. A model of 13 V-J features distinguished ophthalmopathy from stable hyperthyroidism.

The study left out patients who had uncontrolled infection, other autoimmune disease, pregnancy or lactation. This CDR3 is built from 12 residues. Germline CDR1 SQVTM, CDR2 ANQGSEA. The TCR sequence derives from a woman aged 40 to 55 with Graves' ophthalmopathy. Sample: blood. This chain joins TRBV29-1 and TRBJ1-1, with D possibly TRBD1 on 5 matching bases. For the CDR3, the DNA is TGCAGTCAATCTGGGGGAGACACTGAAGCTTTCTTT. Protein sequence: CSQSGGDTEAFF.